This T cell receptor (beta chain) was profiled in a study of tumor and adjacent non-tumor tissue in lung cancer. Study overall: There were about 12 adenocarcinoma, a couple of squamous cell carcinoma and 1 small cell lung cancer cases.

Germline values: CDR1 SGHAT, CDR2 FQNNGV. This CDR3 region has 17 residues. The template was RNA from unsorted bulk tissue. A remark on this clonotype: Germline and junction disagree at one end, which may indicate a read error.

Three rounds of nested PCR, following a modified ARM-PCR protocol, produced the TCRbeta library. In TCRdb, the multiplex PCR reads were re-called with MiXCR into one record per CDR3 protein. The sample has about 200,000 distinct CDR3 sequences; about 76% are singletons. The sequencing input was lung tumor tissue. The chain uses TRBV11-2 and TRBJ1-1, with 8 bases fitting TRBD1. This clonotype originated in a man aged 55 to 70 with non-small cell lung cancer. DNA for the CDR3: TGTGCCAGAAGATTAGTGGATCAGGGGGCGGGGAACATTGAAGCTTTCTTT. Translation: CARRLVDQGAGNIEAFF. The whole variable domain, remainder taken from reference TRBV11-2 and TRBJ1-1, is EAGVAQSPRYKIIEKRQSVAFWCNPISGHATLYWYQQILGQGPKLLIQFQNNGVVDDSQLPKDRFSAERLKGVDSTLKIQPAKLEDSAVYLCARRLVDQGAGNIEAFFGQGTRLTVV.